These 13 T cell receptor beta chains share one sample of origin, sequenced in a study of cytomegalovirus exposure and HLA in healthy donors. PCR employed 60 Vbeta and 13 Jbeta primers. TCRdb's table, derived via immunoSEQ multiplex PCR, lists solely in-frame clones and lacks some. The data show 170,000 or so clones, 60% to 80% seen once. Sequencing was done on a sample of PBMCs. The receptors were sampled from a woman in her forties or fifties in good health and CMV-seropositive.

The V gene is TRBV6-6, the J gene TRBJ1-1; TRBD1 matches at 9 bases. Germline CDR1 reads MNHNY; CDR2 reads SVGAGI (reference sequence). Trimming cost V 0 bases and J 6 bases; bases outside gene matches: 8. The CDR3 is 16 residues long. The CDR3 DNA follows: TGTGCCAGCAGTTACTCGACAGGGGGTAGGGTCGCTGAAGCTTTCTTT. This translates into CASSYSTGGRVAEAFF.

This sequence joins TRBV18 and TRBJ1-1; D is perhaps TRBD1 (5 bases). The CDR3 sequence is 14 residues long. CDR1 is KGHSH and CDR2 is LQKENI in the germline V gene. With 6 bases removed from V and 1 base from J, the gap between germline ends came to 12 bases. CDR3 bases: TGTGCCAGCTCCCGGCAGGGTGGGAACACTGAAGCTTTCTTT. It translates to CASSRQGGNTEAFF.

This clone has a handful of counts. V gene TRBV2 combines with J gene TRBJ2-7; tentative D call: TRBD1 (6 bases). Per germline, CDR1 SNHLY and CDR2 FYNNEI. The CDR3 spans 12 residues. The V and J ends lost 5 bases and 4 bases respectively, with 9 bases between them. The CDR3 DNA reads as TGTGCCAGCAGTATGACAGGTTACGAGCAGTACTTC. Translation gives CASSMTGYEQYF.

The V call is TRBV6-5, the J call TRBJ2-7; 7 bases match TRBD2. In germline, CDR1 is MNHEY, CDR2 SVGAGI. The CDR3 has 14 amino acids. Trimming cost V 6 bases and J 2 bases; bases outside gene matches: 7. The CDR3 DNA reads as TGTGCCAGCAGCAGGGAGGGCAGCGCCTACGAGCAGTACTTC. Protein sequence: CASSREGSAYEQYF.

The V call is TRBV7-9, the J call TRBJ1-1; 7 bases are shared with TRBD1. V shed 7 bases, J shed 5 bases, and the junction held 16 bases outside the gene matches. The germline gives CDR1 SEHNR, CDR2 FQNEAQ (reference sequence). There are 16 residues in the CDR3. CDR3 loop: CASTNSGKGARTEAFF. CDR3 sequence (DNA): TGTGCCAGCACCAATTCTGGAAAGGGGGCCCGGACTGAAGCTTTCTTT.

V gene TRBV19 combines with J gene TRBJ2-5; TRBD1 aligns across 8 bases. The germline V gene encodes CDR1 LNHDA and CDR2 SQIVND (reference sequence). The CDR3 has 17 amino acids. J was trimmed by 7 bases and V by 6 bases; bases with no gene match: 19. The CDR3 protein is CASSPGVAGGGRMTQYF. Here the CDR3 DNA reads TGTGCCAGTAGCCCAGGGGTGGCAGGGGGCGGCAGGATGACCCAGTACTTC.

This chain connects TRBV6-5 to TRBJ2-3; a possible D gene is TRBD1 (6 bases). V was cut by 4 bases and J by 2 bases, with 13 bases left in between. Germline CDR1 and CDR2: MNHEY and SVGAGI. The CDR3 consists of 15 residues. CDR3 in amino acids: CASSWQGPTTDTQYF. CDR3 nucleotides: TGTGCCAGCAGTTGGCAGGGGCCCACCACAGATACGCAGTATTTT.

V is TRBV27 and J is TRBJ2-1; TRBD2 matches at 8 bases. This CDR3 region has 16 residues. Trimming at V came to 5 bases and at J to 1 base, leaving 7 bases not matched to a gene. Germline CDR1 MNHEY, CDR2 SMNVEV (reference sequence). In nucleotides, the CDR3 is TGTGCCAGCAGTCCCCAATCGGGGGGGTCCTACAATGAGCAGTTCTTC. Encoded protein: CASSPQSGGSYNEQFF.

This chain uses TRBV7-8 with TRBJ1-4; TRBD1 aligns across 8 bases. This CDR3 spans 16 amino acids. V lost 1 base and J lost 7; bases outside the gene matches: 8. From germline, CDR1 is SGHVS and CDR2 FQNEAQ. CDR3 residues: CASSLGVRQGIEKLFF. In nucleotides, the CDR3 is TGTGCCAGCAGCTTAGGAGTGAGACAGGGGATTGAAAAACTGTTTTTT. Variable domain in full (rest from reference TRBV7-8 and TRBJ1-4): GAGVSQSPRYKVAKRGQDVALRCDPISGHVSLFWYQQALGQGPEFLTYFQNEAQLDKSGLPSDRFFAERPEGSVSTLKIQRTQQEDSAVYLCASSLGVRQGIEKLFFGSGTQLSVL.

The V and J genes are TRBV9 and TRBJ1-5, with D maybe TRBD1 (6 bases). There are 15 residues in the CDR3. Germline values: CDR1 SGDLS, CDR2 YYNGEE. The V end lost 3 bases, the J end lost 2 bases, and 12 bases lay between the germline ends. CDR3 nucleotide sequence: TGTGCCAGCAGCGCACAGGGCAGCGGCAATCAGCCCCAGCATTTT. It specifies CASSAQGSGNQPQHF.

The chain has TRBV18 and TRBJ2-6, with D possibly matching TRBD2 (5 bases). The germline V gene has CDR1 KGHSH and CDR2 LQKENI. Trimming took off 3 bases at V and 1 base at J, with 10 bases between the two ends. CDR3 length: 16 amino acids. CDR3 nucleotides: TGTGCCAGCTCACCCCGGACTGGGTCTGGGGCCAACGTCCTGACTTTC. Amino acid sequence: CASSPRTGSGANVLTF.

This clone was seen a handful of times. The chain recombines TRBV15 with TRBJ1-1, with 9 bases that match TRBD1. Germline-derived CDR1 and CDR2 are LNHNV and YYDKDF (reference sequence). CDR3 size: 23 residues. With V trimmed by 0 bases and J by 1 base, 24 bases remained unmatched. The DNA for the CDR3 is TGTGCCACCAGCAGAGATCAGTTAGAGGGGGGGTTGACAGGGGGTAGTGGGAACACTGAAGCTTTCTTT. This codes for CATSRDQLEGGLTGGSGNTEAFF.

On this clone itself: Other DNA sequences in this specimen translate into the identical CDR3. This chain connects TRBV6-1 to TRBJ1-2, with 8 bases lining up with TRBD1. J lost 3 bases, V lost 7 bases, and 10 bases had no gene match. This CDR3 spans 15 amino acids. CDR1 and CDR2 from the germline V gene are MNHNS and SASEGT. This CDR3 is CASTADRGNYYGYTF. Written as DNA, the CDR3 is TGTGCCAGCACCGCCGACAGGGGTAATTACTATGGCTACACCTTC.